A single TCR beta chain is shown here with its context. As yet, its antigen is unknown. The data derive from a study of neoadjuvant anti-PD-1 for oral cavity cancer. Study as a whole: Patients without progression received a fourth nivolumab dose around day 43, then surgical resection on days 50-56.

The CDR3 is 14 residues long. Trimming removed 4 bases from V and 10 bases from J, with 18 bases in between. Germline lookup yields CDR1 SGHRS and CDR2 YFSETQ. Study-level findings and limits: Expansion of preexisting intratumoral clones was suggested to aid response.

Measured with immunoSEQ multiplex PCR; TCRdb has only the in-frame clones, and not every one. The profile shows 9,400 or so clones, over 50% of them singletons. Patients had HPV-negative, locally advanced oral cavity squamous cell carcinoma. The gene calls are TRBV5-1 and TRBJ2-1, with D possibly TRBD1 on 6 matching bases. This specimen consisted of tumor tissue, obtained before nivolumab (anti-PD-1) treatment. The TCR was taken from a person aged 35-79 years with oral cavity squamous cell carcinoma. The CDR3 DNA reads as TGCGCCAGCAGCCACGACAGGCCGGATTCGGAGCAGTTCTTC. It translates to CASSHDRPDSEQFF.